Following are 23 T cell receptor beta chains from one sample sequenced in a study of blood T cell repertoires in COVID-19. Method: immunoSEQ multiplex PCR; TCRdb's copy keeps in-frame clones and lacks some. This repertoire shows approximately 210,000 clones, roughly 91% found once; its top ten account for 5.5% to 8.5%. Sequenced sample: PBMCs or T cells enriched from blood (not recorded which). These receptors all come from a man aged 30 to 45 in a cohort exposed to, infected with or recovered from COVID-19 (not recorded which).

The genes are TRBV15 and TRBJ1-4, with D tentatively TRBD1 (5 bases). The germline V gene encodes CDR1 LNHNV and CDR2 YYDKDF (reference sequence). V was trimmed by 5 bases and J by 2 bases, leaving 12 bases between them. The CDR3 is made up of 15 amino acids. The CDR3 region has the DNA TGTGCCACCAGCGACCGGGGGGGGACTAATGAAAAACTGTTTTTT. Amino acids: CATSDRGGTNEKLFF. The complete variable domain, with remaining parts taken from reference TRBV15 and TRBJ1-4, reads DAMVIQNPRYQVTQFGKPVTLSCSQTLNHNVMYWYQQKSSQAPKLLFHYYDKDFNNEADTPDNFQSRRPNTSFCFLDIRSPGLGDTAMYLCATSDRGGTNEKLFFGSGTQLSVL.

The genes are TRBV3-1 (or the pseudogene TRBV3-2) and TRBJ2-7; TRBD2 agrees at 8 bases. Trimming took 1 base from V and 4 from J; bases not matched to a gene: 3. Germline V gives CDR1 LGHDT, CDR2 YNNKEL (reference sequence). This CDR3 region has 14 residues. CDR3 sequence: CASSQVAGGYEQYF. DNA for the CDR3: TGTGCCAGCAGCCAAGTCGCGGGGGGTTACGAGCAGTACTTC.

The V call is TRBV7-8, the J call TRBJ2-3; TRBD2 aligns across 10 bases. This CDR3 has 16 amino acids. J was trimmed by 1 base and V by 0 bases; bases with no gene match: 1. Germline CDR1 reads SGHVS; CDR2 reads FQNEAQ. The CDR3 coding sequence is TGTGCCAGCAGCTTAGCAGGGACTAGCGGCACAGATACGCAGTATTTT. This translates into CASSLAGTSGTDTQYF.

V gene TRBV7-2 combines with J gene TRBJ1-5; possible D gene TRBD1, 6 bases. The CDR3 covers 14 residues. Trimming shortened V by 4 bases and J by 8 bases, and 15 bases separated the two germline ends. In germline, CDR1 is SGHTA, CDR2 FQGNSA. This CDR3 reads CASSYTGWGEPQHF. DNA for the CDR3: TGTGCCAGCAGCTATACAGGGTGGGGTGAGCCCCAGCATTTT.

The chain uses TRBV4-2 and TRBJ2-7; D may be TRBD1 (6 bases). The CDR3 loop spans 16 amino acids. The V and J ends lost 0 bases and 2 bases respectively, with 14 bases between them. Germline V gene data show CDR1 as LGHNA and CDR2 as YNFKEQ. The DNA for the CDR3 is TGTGCCAGCAGCCAAGAGGGGACACCACAAACCTACGAGCAGTACTTC. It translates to CASSQEGTPQTYEQYF.

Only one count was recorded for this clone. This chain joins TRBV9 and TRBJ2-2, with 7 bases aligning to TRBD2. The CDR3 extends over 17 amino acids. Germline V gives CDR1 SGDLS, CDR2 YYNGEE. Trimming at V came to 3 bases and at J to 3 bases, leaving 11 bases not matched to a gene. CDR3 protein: CASSAGGASGHTGELFF. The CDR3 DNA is TGTGCCAGCAGCGCCGGGGGAGCTAGCGGACACACCGGGGAGCTGTTTTTT.

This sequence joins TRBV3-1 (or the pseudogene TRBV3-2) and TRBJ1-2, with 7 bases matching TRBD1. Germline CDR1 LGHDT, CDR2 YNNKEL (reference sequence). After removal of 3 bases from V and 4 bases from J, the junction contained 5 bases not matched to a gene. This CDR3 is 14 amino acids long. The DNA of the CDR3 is TGTGCCAGCAGCCAGGACCAGGGGGGCTATGGCTACACCTTC. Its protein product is CASSQDQGGYGYTF.

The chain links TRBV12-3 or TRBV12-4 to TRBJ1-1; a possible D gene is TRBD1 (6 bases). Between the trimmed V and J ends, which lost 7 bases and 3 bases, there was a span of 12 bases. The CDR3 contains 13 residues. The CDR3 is CASTLQGYTEAFF. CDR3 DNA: TGTGCCAGCACTCTACAGGGATACACTGAAGCTTTCTTT.

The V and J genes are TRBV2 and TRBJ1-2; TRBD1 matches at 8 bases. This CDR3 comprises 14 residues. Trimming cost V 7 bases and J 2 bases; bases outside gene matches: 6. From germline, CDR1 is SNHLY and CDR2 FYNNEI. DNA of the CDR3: TGTGCCAGCAAACGGACAGGGTTAAACTATGGCTACACCTTC. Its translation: CASKRTGLNYGYTF.

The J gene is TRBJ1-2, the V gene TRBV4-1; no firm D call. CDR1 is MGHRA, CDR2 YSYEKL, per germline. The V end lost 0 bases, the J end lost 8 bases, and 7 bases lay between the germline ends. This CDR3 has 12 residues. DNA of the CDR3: TGCGCCAGCAGCCAAGATTTTGAGGGCTACACCTTC. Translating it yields CASSQDFEGYTF.

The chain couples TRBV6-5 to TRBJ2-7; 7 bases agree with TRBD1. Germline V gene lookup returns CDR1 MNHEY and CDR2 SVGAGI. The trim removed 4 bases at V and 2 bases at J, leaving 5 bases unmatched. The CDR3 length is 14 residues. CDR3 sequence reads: CASSSGTETYEQYF. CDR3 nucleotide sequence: TGTGCCAGCAGTTCGGGGACAGAGACCTACGAGCAGTACTTC.

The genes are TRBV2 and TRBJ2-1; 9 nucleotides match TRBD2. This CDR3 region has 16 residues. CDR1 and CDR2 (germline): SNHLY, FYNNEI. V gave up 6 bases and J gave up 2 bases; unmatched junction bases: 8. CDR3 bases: TGTGCCAGCAGCAGGGTAGCGGGAGACCCCTACAATGAGCAGTTCTTC. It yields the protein CASSRVAGDPYNEQFF.

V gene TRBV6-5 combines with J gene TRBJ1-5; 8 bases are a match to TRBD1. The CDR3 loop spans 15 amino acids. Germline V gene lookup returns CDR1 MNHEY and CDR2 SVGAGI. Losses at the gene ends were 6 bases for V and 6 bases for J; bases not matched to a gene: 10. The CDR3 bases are TGTGCCAGCAGATCCGGGACAGGAGGTGCTCAGCCCCAGCATTTT. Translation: CASRSGTGGAQPQHF.

In DNA form, the CDR3 reads TGTGCCAGCAGCTTAATTTCAACAGTAGCCAAAAACATTCAGTACTTC. Protein sequence: CASSLISTVAKNIQYF. The chain couples TRBV7-2 to TRBJ2-4, with no clear D. The CDR3 loop spans 16 amino acids. The germline V gene encodes CDR1 SGHTA and CDR2 FQGNSA. Trimming pared 2 bases from V and 0 bases from J, leaving 11 bases between.

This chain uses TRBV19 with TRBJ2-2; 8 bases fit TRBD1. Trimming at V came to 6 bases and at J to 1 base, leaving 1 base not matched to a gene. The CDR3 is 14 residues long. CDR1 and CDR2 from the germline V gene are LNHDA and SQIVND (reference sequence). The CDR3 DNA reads TGTGCCAGTAGGGGGACAGGGAACACCGGGGAGCTGTTTTTT. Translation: CASRGTGNTGELFF.

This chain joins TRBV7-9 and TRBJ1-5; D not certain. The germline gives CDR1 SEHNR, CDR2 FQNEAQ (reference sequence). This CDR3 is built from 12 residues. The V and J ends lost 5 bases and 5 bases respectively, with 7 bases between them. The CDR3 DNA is TGTGCCAGCAGCCCACGGGATCAGCCCCAGCATTTT. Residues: CASSPRDQPQHF.

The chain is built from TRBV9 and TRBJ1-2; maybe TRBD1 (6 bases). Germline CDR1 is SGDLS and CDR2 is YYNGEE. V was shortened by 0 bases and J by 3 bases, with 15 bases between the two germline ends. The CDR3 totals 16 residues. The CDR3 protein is CASSVAYGGQDYGYTF. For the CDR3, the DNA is TGTGCCAGCAGCGTAGCCTACGGGGGGCAGGACTATGGCTACACCTTC. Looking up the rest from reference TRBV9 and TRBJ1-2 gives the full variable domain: DSGVTQTPKHLITATGQRVTLRCSPRSGDLSVYWYQQSLDQGLQFLIQYYNGEERAKGNILERFSAQQFPDLHSELNLSSLELGDSALYFCASSVAYGGQDYGYTFGSGTRLTVV.

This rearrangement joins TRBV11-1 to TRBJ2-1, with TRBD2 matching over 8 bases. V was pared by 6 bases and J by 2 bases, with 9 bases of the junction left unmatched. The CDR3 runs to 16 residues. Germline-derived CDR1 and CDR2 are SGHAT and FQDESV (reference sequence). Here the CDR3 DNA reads TGTGCCAGCAGTTCCATCACTAGCGGAACCTACAATGAGCAGTTCTTC. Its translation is CASSSITSGTYNEQFF.

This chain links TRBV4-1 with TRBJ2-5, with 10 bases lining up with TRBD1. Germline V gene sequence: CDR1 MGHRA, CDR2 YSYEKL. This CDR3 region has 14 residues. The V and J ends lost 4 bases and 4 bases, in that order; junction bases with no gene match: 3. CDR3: CASSLTGGGETQYF. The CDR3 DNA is TGCGCCAGCAGCCTGACAGGGGGCGGAGAGACCCAGTACTTC.

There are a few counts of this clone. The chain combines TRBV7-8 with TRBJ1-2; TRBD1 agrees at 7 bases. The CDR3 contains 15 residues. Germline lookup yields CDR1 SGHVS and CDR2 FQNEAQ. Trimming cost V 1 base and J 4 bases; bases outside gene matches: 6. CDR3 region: CASSLEDRATYGYTF. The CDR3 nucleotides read TGTGCCAGCAGCTTAGAAGACAGGGCCACCTATGGCTACACCTTC.

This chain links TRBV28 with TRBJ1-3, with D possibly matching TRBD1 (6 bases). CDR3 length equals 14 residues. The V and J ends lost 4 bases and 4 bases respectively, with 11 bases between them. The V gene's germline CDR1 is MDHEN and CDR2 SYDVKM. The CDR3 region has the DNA TGTGCCAGCAGTTCCCGGGGGGCGGGAAACACCATATATTTT. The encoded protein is CASSSRGAGNTIYF.

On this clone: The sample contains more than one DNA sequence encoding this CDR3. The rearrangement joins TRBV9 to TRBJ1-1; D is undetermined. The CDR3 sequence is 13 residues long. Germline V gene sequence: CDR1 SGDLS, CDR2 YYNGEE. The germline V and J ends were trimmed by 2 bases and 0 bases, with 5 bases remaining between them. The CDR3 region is CASSVALNTEAFF. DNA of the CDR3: TGTGCCAGCAGCGTGGCCTTGAACACTGAAGCTTTCTTT.

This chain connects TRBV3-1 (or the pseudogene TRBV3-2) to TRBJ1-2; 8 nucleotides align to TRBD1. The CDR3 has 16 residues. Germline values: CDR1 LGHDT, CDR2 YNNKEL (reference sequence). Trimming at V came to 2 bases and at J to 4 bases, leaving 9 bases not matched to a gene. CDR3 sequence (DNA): TGTGCCAGCAGCCAACCAGGACAGGGAGGGGGCTATGGCTACACCTTC. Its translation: CASSQPGQGGGYGYTF.